This T cell receptor beta chain originates from a study of glioma-infiltrating T cells. TCR alpha and beta CDR3 regions were amplified from RNA using iRepertoire nested multiplex PCR. Tissue mRNA or PBMC total RNA, roughly 100-400 ng, went into one-step reverse transcription and amplification. One entry per CDR3 protein, called by TCRdb with MiXCR from the multiplex PCR reads. The table lists fewer than 200,000 distinct CDR3 sequences, 32% of them singletons. The CDR3 sequence is 11 residues long. V gave up 4 bases and J gave up 2 bases, with 1 base separating them. Germline V lookup: CDR1 MNHEY, CDR2 SMNVEV (reference sequence). Findings and caveats of the study: Gliomas, especially low-grade, showed above-expected tissue-blood divergence; non-neoplastic patients showed below. Very few CDR3 sequences were shared between tissue and blood.

This clonotype appeared many times. Its antigen is not known. V is TRBV27 and J is TRBJ2-3; no clear D gene. The sample was glioma tissue, nonneoplastic brain tissue, or PBMCs (not recorded which). The receptor was derived from a human donor with low-grade glioma or glioblastoma, undergoing nonglioma brain surgery, or in good health (not recorded which). The CDR3 coding sequence is TGTGCCAGCAGTTCCACAGATACGCAGTATTTT. Translated, it gives CASSSTDTQYF.